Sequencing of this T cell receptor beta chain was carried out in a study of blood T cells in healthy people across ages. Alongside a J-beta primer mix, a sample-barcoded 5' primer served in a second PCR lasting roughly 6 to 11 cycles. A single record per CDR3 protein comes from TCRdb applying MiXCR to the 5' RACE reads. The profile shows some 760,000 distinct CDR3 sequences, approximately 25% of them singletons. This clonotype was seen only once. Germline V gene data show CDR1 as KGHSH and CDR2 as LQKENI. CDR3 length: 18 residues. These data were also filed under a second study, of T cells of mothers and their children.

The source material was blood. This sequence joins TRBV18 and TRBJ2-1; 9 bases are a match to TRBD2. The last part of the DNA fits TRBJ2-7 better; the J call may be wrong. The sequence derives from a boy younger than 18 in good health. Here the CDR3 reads CASSPPSSSGAFSYEQYF. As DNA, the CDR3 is TGTGCCAGCTCACCACCGTCATCTAGCGGGGCCTTCTCCTACGAGCAGTACTTC.